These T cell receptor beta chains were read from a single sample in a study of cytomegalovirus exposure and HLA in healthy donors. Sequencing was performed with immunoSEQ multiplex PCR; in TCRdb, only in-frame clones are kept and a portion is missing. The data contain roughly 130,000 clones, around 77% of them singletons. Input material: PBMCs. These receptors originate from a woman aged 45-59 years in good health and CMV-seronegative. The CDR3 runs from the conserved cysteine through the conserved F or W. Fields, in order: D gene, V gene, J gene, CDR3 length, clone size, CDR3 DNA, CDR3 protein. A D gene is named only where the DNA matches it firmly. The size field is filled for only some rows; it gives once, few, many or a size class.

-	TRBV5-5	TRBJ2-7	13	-	TGTGCCAGCAGCTTGGCCCTTTCCTACGAGCAGTACTTC	CASSLALSYEQYF
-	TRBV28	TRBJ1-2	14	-	TGTGCCAGCAGTTTCTCGGGCAGGGTATATGGCTACACCTTC	CASSFSGRVYGYTF
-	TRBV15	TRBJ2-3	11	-	TGTGCCACCCGCCTGAGGGATACGCAGTATTTT	CATRLRDTQYF
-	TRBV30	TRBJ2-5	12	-	TGTGCCTGGAGTGCCCCCGAGGAGACCCAGTACTTC	CAWSAPEETQYF
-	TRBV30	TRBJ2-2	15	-	TGTGCCTGGAGTACGGGGGTATGGGACACCGGGGAGCTGTTTTTT	CAWSTGVWDTGELFF
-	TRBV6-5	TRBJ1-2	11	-	TGTGCCAGCAGAAACAGCTATGGCTACACCTTC	CASRNSYGYTF
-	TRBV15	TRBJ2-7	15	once	TGTGCCACCAGCAGAGTCCCCGCGGGATTGAGGGAGCAGTACTTC	CATSRVPAGLREQYF
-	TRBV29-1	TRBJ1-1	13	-	TGCAGCGTTGTAACCTTTACGGGCACTGAAGCTTTCTTT	CSVVTFTGTEAFF
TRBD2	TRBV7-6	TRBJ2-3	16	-	TGTGCCAGCGGGGAGACTAGCGGGACTATTGGAGATACGCAGTATTTT	CASGETSGTIGDTQYF
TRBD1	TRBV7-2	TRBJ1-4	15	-	TGTGCCAGCAGCCAGACAGGGGGGGCTAATGAAAAACTGTTTTTT	CASSQTGGANEKLFF
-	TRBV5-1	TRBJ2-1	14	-	TGCGCCAGCAGCTTGTTGAGTAGCGCCAATGAGCAGTTCTTC	CASSLLSSANEQFF
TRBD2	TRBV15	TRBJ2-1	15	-	TGTGCCACCAGCAGGACCGGGACTAGGCCTAATGAGCAGTTCTTC	CATSRTGTRPNEQFF
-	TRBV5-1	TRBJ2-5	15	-	TGCGCCAGCAGCTTCCAAGGGGGGGGTCGCGAGACCCAGTACTTC	CASSFQGGGRETQYF
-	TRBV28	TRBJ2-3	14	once	TGTGCCAGCAGTTTAGTGGGGAGGGGGGATACGCAGTATTTT	CASSLVGRGDTQYF
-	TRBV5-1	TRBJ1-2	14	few	TGCGCCAGCAGCTTACCGGGGGGAGTCGAGGGCTACACCTTC	CASSLPGGVEGYTF
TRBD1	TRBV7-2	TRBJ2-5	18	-	TGTGCCAGCAGCTCCGGGACAGGGGGTAAAGCGGTTCAAGAGACCCAGTACTTC	CASSSGTGGKAVQETQYF
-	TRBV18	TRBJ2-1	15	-	TGTGCCAGCTCACCACCCGGTCAGGCCTACAATGAGCAGTTCTTC	CASSPPGQAYNEQFF
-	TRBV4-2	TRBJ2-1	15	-	TGTGCCAGCAGCCAATTACTAGAGCCCTACAATGAGCAGTTCTTC	CASSQLLEPYNEQFF
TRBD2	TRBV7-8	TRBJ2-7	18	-	TGTGCCAGCAGCTTAGCATTGACTAGCGGGAGCGTCTCCTACGAGCAGTACTTC	CASSLALTSGSVSYEQYF
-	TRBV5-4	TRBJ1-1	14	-	TGTGCCAGCAGCTCCCGGGATATGAACACTGAAGCTTTCTTT	CASSSRDMNTEAFF
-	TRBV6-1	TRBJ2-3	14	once	TGTGCCAGCAGTGAATCGGGTCCCCCAGATACGCAGTATTTT	CASSESGPPDTQYF
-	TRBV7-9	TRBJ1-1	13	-	TGTGCCAGCAGCTCTAATCCTACCGCTGAAGCTTTCTTT	CASSSNPTAEAFF
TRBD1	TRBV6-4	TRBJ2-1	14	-	TGTGCCAGCAGTGCAGGGGGAAGTTCGAATGAGCAGTTCTTC	CASSAGGSSNEQFF
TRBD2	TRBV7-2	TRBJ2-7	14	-	TGTGCCAGCAGAAGTAGCGGGAGGGCCTACGAGCAGTACTTC	CASRSSGRAYEQYF
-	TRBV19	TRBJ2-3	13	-	TGTGCGAGCGGAAGCACTAGCACAGATACGCAGTATTTT	CASGSTSTDTQYF
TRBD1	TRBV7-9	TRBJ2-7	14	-	TGTTCCAGCAGCATCCCTCCAGGGGGCCTCGAGCAGTACTTC	CSSSIPPGGLEQYF
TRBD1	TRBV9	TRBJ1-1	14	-	TGTGCCAGCAGCGGGGGACAGGGGAGGACTGAAGCTTTCTTT	CASSGGQGRTEAFF
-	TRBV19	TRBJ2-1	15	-	TGTGCCAGTAGTATCGGAGCGGCGGTAGGCAATGAGCAGTTCTTC	CASSIGAAVGNEQFF
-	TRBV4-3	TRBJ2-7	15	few	TGCGCCAGCAGCCAAAAGGAGGGACAGACCGCCGAGCAGTACTTC	CASSQKEGQTAEQYF
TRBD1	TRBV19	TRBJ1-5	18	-	TGTGCCAGTATCAGACCGGGACAGGGGTCCTATAGCAATCAGCCCCAGCATTTT	CASIRPGQGSYSNQPQHF
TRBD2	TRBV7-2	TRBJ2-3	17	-	TGTGCCAGCAGCTTAGCACCGGGACTAGCGAATGCGGATACGCAGTATTTT	CASSLAPGLANADTQYF
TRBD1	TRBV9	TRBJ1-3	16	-	TGTGCCAGCAGCGTAGAGGACAGGCCGTCTGGAAACACCATATATTTT	CASSVEDRPSGNTIYF
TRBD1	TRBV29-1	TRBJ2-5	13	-	TGCAGCGTTCCGACAGGGGGGCAAGAGACCCAGTACTTC	CSVPTGGQETQYF
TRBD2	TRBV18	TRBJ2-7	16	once	TGTGCCAGCTCATCTGGGACGCCCGGGACTAGCTACGAGCAGTACTTC	CASSSGTPGTSYEQYF
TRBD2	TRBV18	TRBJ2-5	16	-	TGTGCCAGCTCACCGCCCGGGCTCGGGAGGAGGGAGACCCAGTACTTC	CASSPPGLGRRETQYF
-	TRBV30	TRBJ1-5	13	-	TGTGCCTGGAGTAGAGATAGCAATCAGCCCCAGCATTTT	CAWSRDSNQPQHF
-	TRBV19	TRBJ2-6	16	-	TGTGCCAGTAGTATAGAGGCCTCGCGGGGGGCCAACGTCCTGACTTTC	CASSIEASRGANVLTF
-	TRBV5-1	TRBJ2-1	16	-	TGCGCCAGCAACTCCAATGGGGGAGGTTCTGCAAATGAGCAGTTCTTC	CASNSNGGGSANEQFF
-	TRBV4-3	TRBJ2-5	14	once	TGCGCCAGCAGTAAGGAGGGCCCCTCGGAGACCCAGTACTTC	CASSKEGPSETQYF
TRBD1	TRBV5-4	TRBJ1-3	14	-	TGTGCCAGCACCCGGACAGGGGCTGGAAACACCATATATTTT	CASTRTGAGNTIYF
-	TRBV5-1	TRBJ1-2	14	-	TGCGCCAGCAGCTTAGGGGGAGTCCCTATGGTCTACACCTTC	CASSLGGVPMVYTF
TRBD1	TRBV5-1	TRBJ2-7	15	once	TGCGCCAGCAGCTTGGTACAGGGGAAGGGCTACGAGCAGTACTTC	CASSLVQGKGYEQYF
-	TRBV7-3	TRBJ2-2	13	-	TGTGCCAGCAGCTTCGACGGGTCCGGGGAGCTGTTTTTT	CASSFDGSGELFF
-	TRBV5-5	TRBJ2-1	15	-	TGTGCCAGCAGCTCTCAAGGGCGCGGGGCTAATGAGCAGTTCTTC	CASSSQGRGANEQFF
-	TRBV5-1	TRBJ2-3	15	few	TGCGCCAGCAGCCTCCGAGTGAGGGACACAGATACGCAGTATTTT	CASSLRVRDTDTQYF
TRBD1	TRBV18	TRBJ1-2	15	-	TGTGCCAGCTCACCGACAGGGGACGGGAGCTATGGCTACACCTTC	CASSPTGDGSYGYTF
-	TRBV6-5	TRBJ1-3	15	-	TGTGCCAGCAGCTTAAATCCGCGCCTTGGAAACACCATATATTTT	CASSLNPRLGNTIYF
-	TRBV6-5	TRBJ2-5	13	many	TGTGCCAGCAGTTACGCGGTACAAGAGACCCAGTACTTC	CASSYAVQETQYF